This TCR beta chain was recorded in a study of human T cells and chemical hapten exposure. The wider study: The sensitizing agent was 2% DPC, placed on around 2 cm by around 2 cm of upper inner arm skin. Diphenylcyclopropenone, dosed weekly to the scalp, was given to patients throughout the approximately 22-week study. Whole-study findings and limits: Donors in the study had alopecia, meaning their immune response may differ from healthy people's. It was expanded TCRs that formed significantly more large CDR3 similarity clusters than controls did.

This CDR3 contains 11 residues. The V end was cut by 8 bases, the J end by 6 bases, with 9 bases between. Germline CDR1 is SGHNT and CDR2 is YENEEA. This sample's time point: patch test 3, about 24 weeks after DPC sensitization. The treatment here: therapeutic diphenylcyclopropenone sensitization with weekly scalp DPC. This clonotype was detected many times. Its matching antigen is unknown. A single record per CDR3 protein comes from TCRdb applying MiXCR to the RACE reads. The table lists some 32,000 distinct CDR3 sequences, 5% to 6.5% of them singletons. V usage is TRBV11-3 and J usage is TRBJ2-3; tentatively, D is TRBD2 (5 bases). This receptor was obtained from a man aged 25-45 years with alopecia areata. Some clones in this sample may be carry-over from other donors' samples. The sequencing here drew on whole blood, taken in connection with sensitization to the hapten diphenylcyclopropenone (DPC). The CDR3 DNA reads as TGTGCCAGCCGTGGGGAGGATACGCAGTATTTT. It specifies CASRGEDTQYF.